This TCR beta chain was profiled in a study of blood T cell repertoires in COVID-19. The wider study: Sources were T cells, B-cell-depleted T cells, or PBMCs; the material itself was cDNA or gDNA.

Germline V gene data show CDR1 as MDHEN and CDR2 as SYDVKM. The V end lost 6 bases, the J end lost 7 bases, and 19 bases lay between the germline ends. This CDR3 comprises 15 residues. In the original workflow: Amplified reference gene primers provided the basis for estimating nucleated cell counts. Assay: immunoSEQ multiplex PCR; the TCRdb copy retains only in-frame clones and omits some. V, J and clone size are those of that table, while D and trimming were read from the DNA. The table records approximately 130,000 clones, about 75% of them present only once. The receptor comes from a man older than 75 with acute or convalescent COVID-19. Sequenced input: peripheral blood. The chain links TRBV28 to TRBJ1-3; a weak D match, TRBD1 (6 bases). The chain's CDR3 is CASREGRGLGNTIYF. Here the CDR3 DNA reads TGTGCCAGCAGAGAAGGGAGGGGGTTAGGGAACACCATATATTTT. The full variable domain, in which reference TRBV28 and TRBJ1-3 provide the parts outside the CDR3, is DVKVTQSSRYLVKRTGEKVFLECVQDMDHENMFWYRQDPGLGLRLIYFSYDVKMKEKGDIPEGYSVSREKKERFSLILESASTNQTSMYLCASREGRGLGNTIYFGEGSWLTVV.